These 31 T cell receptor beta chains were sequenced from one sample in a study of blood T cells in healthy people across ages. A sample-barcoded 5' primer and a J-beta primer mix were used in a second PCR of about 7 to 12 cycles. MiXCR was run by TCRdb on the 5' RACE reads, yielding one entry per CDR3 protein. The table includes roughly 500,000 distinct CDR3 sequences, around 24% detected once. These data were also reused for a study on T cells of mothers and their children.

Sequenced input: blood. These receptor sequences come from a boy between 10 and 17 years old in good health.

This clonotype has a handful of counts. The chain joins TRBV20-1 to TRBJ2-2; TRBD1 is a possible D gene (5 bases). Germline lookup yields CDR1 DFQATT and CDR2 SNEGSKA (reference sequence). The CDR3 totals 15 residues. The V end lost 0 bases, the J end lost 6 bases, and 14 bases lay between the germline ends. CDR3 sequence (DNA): TGCAGTGCTAGAGATCTCGGCAGGGCTGCCGGGGAGCTGTTTTTT. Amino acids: CSARDLGRAAGELFF.

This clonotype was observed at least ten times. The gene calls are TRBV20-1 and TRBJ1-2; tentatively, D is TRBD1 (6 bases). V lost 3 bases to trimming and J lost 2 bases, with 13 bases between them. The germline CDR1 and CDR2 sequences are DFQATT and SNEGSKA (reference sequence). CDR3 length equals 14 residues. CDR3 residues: CSASSFDRNYGYTF. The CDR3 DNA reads TGCAGTGCTAGCTCCTTCGACAGGAACTATGGCTACACCTTC.

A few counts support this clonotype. The CDR3 nucleotides are TGCGCCAGCAGTCAGCAGGGCTCTCACCATGAGCAGTTCTTC. It is translated as CASSQQGSHHEQFF. This rearrangement joins TRBV5-1 to TRBJ2-1; maybe TRBD1 (5 bases). The CDR3 is 14 amino acids. Germline CDR1 and CDR2: SGHRS and YFSETQ. V was trimmed by 5 bases and J by 8 bases, leaving 17 bases between them.

CDR3 coding DNA: TGTGCCACCAGTGATTTAGTCACTGAGCAGTTCTTC. Amino acid sequence: CATSDLVTEQFF. The rearrangement links TRBV24-1 to TRBJ2-1; D is undetermined. Germline CDR1 is KGHDR and CDR2 is SFDVKD. The CDR3 contains 12 residues. With 1 base removed from V and 9 bases from J, the gap between germline ends came to 6 bases.

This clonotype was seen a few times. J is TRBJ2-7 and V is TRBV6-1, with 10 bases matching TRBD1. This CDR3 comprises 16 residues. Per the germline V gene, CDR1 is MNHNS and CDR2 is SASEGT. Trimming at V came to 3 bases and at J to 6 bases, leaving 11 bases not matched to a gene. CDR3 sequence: CASSDLPGQGPREQYF. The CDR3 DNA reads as TGTGCCAGCAGTGATTTACCGGGACAGGGGCCACGCGAGCAGTACTTC.

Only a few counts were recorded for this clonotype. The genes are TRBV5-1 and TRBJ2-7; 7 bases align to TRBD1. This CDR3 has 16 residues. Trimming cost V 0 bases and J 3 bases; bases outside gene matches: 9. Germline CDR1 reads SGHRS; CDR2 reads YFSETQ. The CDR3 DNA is TGCGCCAGCAGCTTGGAATACGGCAGGGGGAACTACGAGCAGTACTTC. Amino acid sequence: CASSLEYGRGNYEQYF.

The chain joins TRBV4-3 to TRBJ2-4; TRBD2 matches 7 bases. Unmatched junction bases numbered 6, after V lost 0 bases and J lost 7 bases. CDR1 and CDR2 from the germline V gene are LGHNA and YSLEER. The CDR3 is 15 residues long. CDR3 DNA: TGCGCCAGCAGCCAAGAAGAGACTAGCCTCAACATTCAGTACTTC. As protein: CASSQEETSLNIQYF.

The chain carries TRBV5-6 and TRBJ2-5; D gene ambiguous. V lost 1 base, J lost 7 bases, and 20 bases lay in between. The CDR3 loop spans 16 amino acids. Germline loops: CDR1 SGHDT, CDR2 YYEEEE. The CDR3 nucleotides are TGTGCCAGCAGCTTGAGGCAGACCCCCCTCCAGGCGACCCAGTACTTC. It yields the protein CASSLRQTPLQATQYF.

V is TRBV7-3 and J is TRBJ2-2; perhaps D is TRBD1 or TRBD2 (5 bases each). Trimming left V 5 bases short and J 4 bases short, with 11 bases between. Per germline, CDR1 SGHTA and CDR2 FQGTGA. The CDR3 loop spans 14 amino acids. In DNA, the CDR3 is TGTGCCAGCAGCCCCCATGGGGGCACCGGGGAGCTGTTTTTT. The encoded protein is CASSPHGGTGELFF.

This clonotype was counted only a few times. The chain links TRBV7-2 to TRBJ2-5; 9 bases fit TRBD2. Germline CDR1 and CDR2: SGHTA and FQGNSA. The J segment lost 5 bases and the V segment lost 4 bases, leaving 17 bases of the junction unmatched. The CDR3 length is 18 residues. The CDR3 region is CASSSRMASGTPRETQYF. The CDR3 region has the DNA TGTGCCAGCAGCTCTCGGATGGCTAGCGGGACCCCCCGGGAGACCCAGTACTTC.

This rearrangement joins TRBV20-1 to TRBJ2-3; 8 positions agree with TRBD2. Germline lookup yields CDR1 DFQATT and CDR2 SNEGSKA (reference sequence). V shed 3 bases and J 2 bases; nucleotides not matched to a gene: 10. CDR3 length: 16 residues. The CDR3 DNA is TGCAGTGCTAGGAGGGGGACTAGTCCGAACACAGATACGCAGTATTTT. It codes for CSARRGTSPNTDTQYF.

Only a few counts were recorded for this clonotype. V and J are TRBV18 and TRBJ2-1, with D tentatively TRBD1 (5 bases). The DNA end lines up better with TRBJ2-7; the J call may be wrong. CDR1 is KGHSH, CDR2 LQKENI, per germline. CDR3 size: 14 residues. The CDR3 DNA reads TGTGCCAGCTCAGCGGACACCAACTCCTACGAGCAGTACTTC. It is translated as CASSADTNSYEQYF.

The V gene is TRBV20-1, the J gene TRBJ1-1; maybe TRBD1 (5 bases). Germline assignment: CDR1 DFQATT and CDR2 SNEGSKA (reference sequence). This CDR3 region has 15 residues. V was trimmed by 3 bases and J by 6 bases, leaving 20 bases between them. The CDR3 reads CSASWDLGVWAEAFF. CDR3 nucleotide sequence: TGCAGTGCTAGCTGGGACCTGGGGGTGTGGGCTGAAGCTTTCTTT.

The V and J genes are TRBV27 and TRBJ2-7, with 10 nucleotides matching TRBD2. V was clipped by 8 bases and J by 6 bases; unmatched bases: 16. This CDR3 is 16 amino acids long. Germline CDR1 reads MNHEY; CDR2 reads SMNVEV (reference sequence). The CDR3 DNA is TGTGCCAGCGACATAAGAGAGCGGGGGGGAGGGCTCGAGCAGTACTTC. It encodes CASDIRERGGGLEQYF.

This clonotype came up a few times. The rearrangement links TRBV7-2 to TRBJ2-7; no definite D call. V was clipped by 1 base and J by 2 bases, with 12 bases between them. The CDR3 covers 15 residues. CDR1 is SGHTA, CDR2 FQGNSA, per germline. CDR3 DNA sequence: TGTGCCAGCAGCTTAGGTAGCTCTCGAGCCTACGAGCAGTACTTC. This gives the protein CASSLGSSRAYEQYF.

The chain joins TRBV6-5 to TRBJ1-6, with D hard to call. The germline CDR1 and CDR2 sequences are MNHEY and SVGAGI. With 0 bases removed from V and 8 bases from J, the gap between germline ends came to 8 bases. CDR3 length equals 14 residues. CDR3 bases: TGTGCCAGCAGTTACTCTTCCTCAGATTCACCCCTCCACTTT. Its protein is CASSYSSSDSPLHF.

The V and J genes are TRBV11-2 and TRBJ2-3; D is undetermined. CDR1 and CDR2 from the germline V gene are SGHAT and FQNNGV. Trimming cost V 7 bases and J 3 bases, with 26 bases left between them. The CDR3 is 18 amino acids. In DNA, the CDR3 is TGTGCCAGCACGCGGCCATCCTGGTTACTCAGGATTACAGATACGCAGTATTTT. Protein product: CASTRPSWLLRITDTQYF.

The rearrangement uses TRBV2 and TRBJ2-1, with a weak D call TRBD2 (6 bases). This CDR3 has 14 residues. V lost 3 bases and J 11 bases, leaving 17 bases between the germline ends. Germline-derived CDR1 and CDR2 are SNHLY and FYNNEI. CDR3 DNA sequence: TGTGCCAGCAGTGACCCTAATCGGGGGATAAAGCAGTTCTTC. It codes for CASSDPNRGIKQFF.

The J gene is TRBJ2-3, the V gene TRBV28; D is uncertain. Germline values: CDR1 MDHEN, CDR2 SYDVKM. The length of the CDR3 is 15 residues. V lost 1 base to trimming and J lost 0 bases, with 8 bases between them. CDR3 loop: CASSLSADSTDTQYF. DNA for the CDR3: TGTGCCAGCAGTTTATCCGCGGATAGCACAGATACGCAGTATTTT.

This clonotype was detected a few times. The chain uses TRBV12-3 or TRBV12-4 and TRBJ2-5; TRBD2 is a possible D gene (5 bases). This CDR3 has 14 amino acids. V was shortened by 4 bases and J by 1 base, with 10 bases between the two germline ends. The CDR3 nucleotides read TGTGCCAGCAGTTATAGGAGGCGCCAAGAGACCCAGTACTTC. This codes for CASSYRRRQETQYF.

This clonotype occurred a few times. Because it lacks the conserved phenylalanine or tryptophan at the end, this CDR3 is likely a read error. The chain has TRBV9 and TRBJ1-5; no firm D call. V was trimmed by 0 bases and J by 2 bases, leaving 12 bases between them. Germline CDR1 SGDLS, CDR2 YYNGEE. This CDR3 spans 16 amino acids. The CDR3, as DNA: TGTGCCAGCAGCGTAGCTCCCGTTTGGGGCAATCAGCCCCAGCATTTG. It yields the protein CASSVAPVWGNQPQHL.

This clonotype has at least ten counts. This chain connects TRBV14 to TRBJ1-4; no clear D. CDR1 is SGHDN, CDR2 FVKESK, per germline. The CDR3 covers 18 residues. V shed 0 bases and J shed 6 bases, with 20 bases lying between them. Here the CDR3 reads CASSQEDTLDLGYEKLFF. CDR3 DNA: TGTGCCAGCAGCCAAGAAGACACCCTGGACCTCGGATATGAAAAACTGTTTTTT. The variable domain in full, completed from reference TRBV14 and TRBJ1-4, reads EAGVTQFPSHSVIEKGQTVTLRCDPISGHDNLYWYRRVMGKEIKFLLHFVKESKQDESGMPNNRFLAERTGGTYSTLKVQPAELEDSGVYFCASSQEDTLDLGYEKLFFGSGTQLSVL.

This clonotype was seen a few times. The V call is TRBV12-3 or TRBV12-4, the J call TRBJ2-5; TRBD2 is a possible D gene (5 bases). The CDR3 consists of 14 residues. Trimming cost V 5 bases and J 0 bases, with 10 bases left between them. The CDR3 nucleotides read TGTGCCAGCAGTCGGACTCGCGACCAAGAGACCCAGTACTTC. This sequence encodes CASSRTRDQETQYF.

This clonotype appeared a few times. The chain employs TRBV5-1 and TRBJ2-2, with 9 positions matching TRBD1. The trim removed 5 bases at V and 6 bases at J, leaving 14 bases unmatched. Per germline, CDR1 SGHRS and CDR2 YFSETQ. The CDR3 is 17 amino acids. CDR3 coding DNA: TGCGCCAGCAGACCCCGAGGGGACAGGGTAGTCTCCGGGGAGCTGTTTTTT. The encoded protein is CASRPRGDRVVSGELFF.

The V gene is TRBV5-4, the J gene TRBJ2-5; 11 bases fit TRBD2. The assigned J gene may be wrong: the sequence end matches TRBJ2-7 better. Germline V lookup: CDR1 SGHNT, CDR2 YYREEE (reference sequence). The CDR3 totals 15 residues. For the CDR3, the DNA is TGTGCCAGCAGCTTGGGAGGGACTAGCGGAGACGAGCAGTACTTC. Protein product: CASSLGGTSGDEQYF.

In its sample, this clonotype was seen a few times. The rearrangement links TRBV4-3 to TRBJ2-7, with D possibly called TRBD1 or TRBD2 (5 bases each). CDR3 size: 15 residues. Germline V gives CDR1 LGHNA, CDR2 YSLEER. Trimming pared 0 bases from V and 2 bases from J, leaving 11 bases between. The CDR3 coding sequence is TGCGCCAGCAGCCAAGATATCGGGGCGACCTACGAGCAGTACTTC. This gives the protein CASSQDIGATYEQYF.

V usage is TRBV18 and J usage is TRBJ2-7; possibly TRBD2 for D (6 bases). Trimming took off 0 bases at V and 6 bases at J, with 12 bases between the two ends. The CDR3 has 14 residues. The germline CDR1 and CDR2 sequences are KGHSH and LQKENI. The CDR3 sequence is CASSPPIAGSEQYV. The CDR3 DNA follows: TGTGCCAGCTCACCACCCATCGCGGGAAGCGAGCAGTACGTC.

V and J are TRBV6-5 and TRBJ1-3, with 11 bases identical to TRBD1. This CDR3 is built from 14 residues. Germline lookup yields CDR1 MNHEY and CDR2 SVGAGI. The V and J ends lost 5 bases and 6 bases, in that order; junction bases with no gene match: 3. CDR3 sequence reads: CASSTGQGANTIYF. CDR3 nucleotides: TGTGCCAGCAGTACCGGACAGGGGGCAAACACCATATATTTT.

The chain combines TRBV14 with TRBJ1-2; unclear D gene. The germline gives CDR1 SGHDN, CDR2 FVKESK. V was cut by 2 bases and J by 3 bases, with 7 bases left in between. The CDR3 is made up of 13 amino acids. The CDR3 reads CASSQLSYYGYTF. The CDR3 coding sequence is TGTGCCAGCAGCCAACTCTCGTACTATGGCTACACCTTC.

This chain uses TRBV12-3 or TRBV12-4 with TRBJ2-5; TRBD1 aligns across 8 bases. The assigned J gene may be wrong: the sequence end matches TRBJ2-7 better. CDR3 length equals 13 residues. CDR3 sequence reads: CASTRTGLYEQYV. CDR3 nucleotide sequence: TGTGCCAGCACCAGGACAGGGTTGTACGAGCAGTACGTC.

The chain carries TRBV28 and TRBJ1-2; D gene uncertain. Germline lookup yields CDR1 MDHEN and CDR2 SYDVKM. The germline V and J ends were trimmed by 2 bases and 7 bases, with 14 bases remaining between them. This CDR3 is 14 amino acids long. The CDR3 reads CASSLVGGLFGYTF. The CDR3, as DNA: TGTGCCAGCAGTTTAGTGGGTGGGTTGTTTGGCTACACCTTC.